This TCR beta chain was captured by sequencing in a study of T-cell memory formation after mild COVID-19. For the study at large: TCR clusters were mostly confined to one donor each.

TCRdb passed the 5' RACE reads through MiXCR, listing each CDR3 protein once. The sample lists some 250,000 distinct CDR3 sequences; more than 15% were seen once. CDR3 length: 13 amino acids. Germline V gives CDR1 KGHDR, CDR2 SFDVKD. V trimming: 4 bases; J trimming: 4 bases; junction bases outside the gene matches: 2. The sample comprised PBMCs or a T cell subset sorted from them (not recorded which). This chain links TRBV24-1 with TRBJ1-1, with 7 bases lining up with TRBD1. This sequence originates from a man younger than 30 who had mild COVID-19 (a few samples of this study predate the infection). Cell type and time point are not known. CDR3 in amino acids: CATSDGDSTEAFF. The CDR3 DNA follows: TGTGCCACCAGTGACGGGGACAGCACTGAAGCTTTCTTT.